This T cell receptor (beta chain) originates from a study of T cell responses to AZD1222 COVID-19 vaccine. Study-wide points: Donors were mostly white British, more females; clonal diversity possibly underestimated. Repertoires were obtained solely post-peak T cell response. Among spike-specific TCRs, nearly half reportedly target unmutated variant regions.

TCRdb's table, derived via immunoSEQ multiplex PCR, lists solely in-frame clones and lacks some. The sample records more than 100,000 clones, under 95% being singletons. This CDR3 spans 13 amino acids. Germline CDR1 is SGHTA and CDR2 is FQGNSA. V lost 1 base, J lost 11 bases, and 14 bases lay in between. Concerning this clone: Its cognate antigen is unknown.

The sequencing here drew on peripheral blood, taken 28 days after the second AZD1222 dose. This sequence joins TRBV7-2 and TRBJ1-1; perhaps TRBD1 as D (5 bases). This TCR was sampled from an adult who received the AZD1222 COVID-19 vaccine. The CDR3 bases are TGTGCCAGCAGCTTAGGGAGTAGGGGAGGGGCTTTCTTT. Its protein product is CASSLGSRGGAFF.